This T cell receptor (beta chain) was documented in a study of blood T cell repertoires in COVID-19. The overall study: The United States, Italy and Spain supplied acute and convalescent COVID-19 samples. Sample material is recorded as cDNA or gDNA derived from T cells, B-cell-depleted T cells, or PBMCs.

Clones were read by immunoSEQ multiplex PCR, and TCRdb kept only the in-frame ones, dropping some. The table has about 140,000 clones, 84% seen once. The CDR3 consists of 14 residues. Germline assignment: CDR1 SGHNT and CDR2 YYREEE (reference sequence). The ends were cut back, 2 bases at V and 2 bases at J, with 10 bases in the middle. The specimen sequenced was PBMCs or T cells enriched from blood (not recorded which). The chain combines TRBV5-4 with TRBJ1-1; D gene uncertain. The receptor comes from a man between 40 and 49 years old with acute COVID-19. The CDR3 region is CASSFSVGNTEAFF. The CDR3 nucleotides read TGTGCCAGCAGCTTTTCTGTCGGTAACACTGAAGCTTTCTTT.